These 25 T cell receptor beta chains originate from one sample sequenced in a study of cytomegalovirus exposure and HLA in healthy donors. The PCR employed 60 Vbeta primers together with 13 Jbeta primers. Generated by immunoSEQ multiplex PCR, the TCRdb table keeps only in-frame clones and is missing some. This sample has about 150,000 clones, with approximately 8.9% found just once. Sequencing used PBMCs. These receptors were taken from a woman between 35 and 50 years old in good health and CMV-seropositive.

This clone has a handful of counts. The chain is built from TRBV9 and TRBJ2-1; no clear D gene. The CDR3 length is 16 residues. The germline V and J ends were trimmed by 0 bases and 2 bases, with 12 bases remaining between them. CDR1 is SGDLS and CDR2 is YYNGEE in the germline V gene. The CDR3 here is CASSVALVNPYNEQFF. The CDR3 DNA sequence: TGTGCCAGCAGCGTAGCGCTAGTCAATCCCTACAATGAGCAGTTCTTC.

The V and J genes are TRBV7-6 and TRBJ1-3; D call uncertain. Germline V CDR1 and CDR2: SGHVS, FNYEAQ. CDR3 size: 18 residues. V was shortened by 0 bases and J by 0 bases, with 15 bases between the two germline ends. In DNA form, the CDR3 reads TGTGCCAGCAGCTTAGCGGTCAGCGGGAGAAGCTCTGGAAACACCATATATTTT. Its protein product is CASSLAVSGRSSGNTIYF.

The chain links TRBV7-2 to TRBJ1-1; D remains ambiguous. The CDR3 runs to 13 residues. V gave up 6 bases and J gave up 0 bases, with 8 bases separating them. Germline values: CDR1 SGHTA, CDR2 FQGNSA. Written as DNA, the CDR3 is TGTGCCAGCAGGGGCCACATGAACACTGAAGCTTTCTTT. Its translation is CASRGHMNTEAFF.

This clone was found a few times. The chain joins TRBV7-2 to TRBJ1-1; 9 bases align to TRBD1. The germline gives CDR1 SGHTA, CDR2 FQGNSA. CDR3 length equals 13 residues. With V trimmed by 4 bases and J by 5 bases, 2 bases remained unmatched. Here the CDR3 reads CASSWGTGTEAFF. The CDR3 coding sequence is TGTGCCAGCAGCTGGGGGACAGGGACTGAAGCTTTCTTT.

V gene TRBV5-1 combines with J gene TRBJ2-3, with TRBD2 matching 7 bases. This CDR3 is built from 15 residues. The germline V gene encodes CDR1 SGHRS and CDR2 YFSETQ. V was clipped by 3 bases and J by 2 bases; unmatched bases: 6. CDR3 protein: CASSSGLVLTDTQYF. For the CDR3, the DNA is TGCGCCAGCAGCTCAGGACTAGTCCTCACAGATACGCAGTATTTT. Filled out from reference TRBV5-1 and TRBJ2-3, the complete variable domain reads KAGVTQTPRYLIKTRGQQVTLSCSPISGHRSVSWYQQTPGQGLQFLFEYFSETQRNKGNFPGRFSGRQFSNSRSEMNVSTLELGDSALYLCASSSGLVLTDTQYFGPGTRLTVL.

This clone was seen a handful of times. Other DNA sequences in the same sample also yield this CDR3. This chain uses TRBV5-1 with TRBJ2-3; D gene uncertain. CDR1 is SGHRS and CDR2 is YFSETQ in the germline V gene. The CDR3 sequence is 15 residues long. Trimming took off 0 bases at V and 0 bases at J, with 8 bases between the two ends. The CDR3 here is CASSLAGASTDTQYF. The DNA for the CDR3 is TGCGCCAGCAGCTTGGCCGGTGCTAGCACAGATACGCAGTATTTT.

This clone was detected only a few times. The chain employs TRBV7-8 and TRBJ1-1; 7 bases line up with TRBD1. Germline-derived CDR1 and CDR2 are SGHVS and FQNEAQ. The CDR3 spans 13 residues. Germline trimming cut 1 base from V and 8 bases from J; bases unmatched to any gene: 4. The CDR3 coding sequence is TGTGCCAGCAGCTTAGGGGGACAGATGGAAGCTTTCTTT. Amino acids: CASSLGGQMEAFF.

This clone was found a few times. The rearrangement links TRBV19 to TRBJ2-5; D not certain. Per the germline V gene, CDR1 is LNHDA and CDR2 is SQIVND (reference sequence). The CDR3 has 13 residues. V lost 0 bases and J 4 bases, leaving 6 bases between the germline ends. The CDR3 here is CASSIERRETQYF. The DNA of the CDR3 is TGTGCCAGTAGTATAGAGCGAAGAGAGACCCAGTACTTC.

The chain combines TRBV29-1 with TRBJ1-1; 8 nucleotides agree with TRBD1. Trimming at V came to 7 bases and at J to 0 bases, leaving 10 bases not matched to a gene. Germline V lookup: CDR1 SQVTM, CDR2 ANQGSEA. The CDR3 is 15 amino acids. CDR3 loop: CSAQGDQYMNTEAFF. The CDR3 DNA follows: TGCAGCGCACAGGGGGACCAGTACATGAACACTGAAGCTTTCTTT.

The chain combines TRBV11-3 with TRBJ2-3; 9 bases map to TRBD2. V trimming: 5 bases; J trimming: 5 bases; junction bases outside the gene matches: 8. The CDR3 covers 15 residues. The germline CDR1 and CDR2 sequences are SGHNT and YENEEA. CDR3 region: CASSQRGAAGDTQYF. The CDR3, as DNA: TGTGCCAGCAGCCAGCGGGGGGCTGCGGGAGATACGCAGTATTTT.

The chain is built from TRBV5-5 and TRBJ2-3; 10 bases match TRBD2. Trimming removed 4 bases from V and 0 bases from J; junction bases left unmatched: 5. The CDR3 covers 16 residues. Looked up from germline, CDR1 is SGHKS and CDR2 is YYEKEE (reference sequence). The CDR3 nucleotides are TGTGCCAGCAGCCCAGAAGCGGGGGGGAGCACAGATACGCAGTATTTT. This gives the protein CASSPEAGGSTDTQYF.

This clone appeared once. The chain links TRBV15 to TRBJ1-2; D is possibly TRBD1 (5 bases). V gave up 3 bases and J gave up 7 bases, with 21 bases separating them. Germline lookup yields CDR1 LNHNV and CDR2 YYDKDF (reference sequence). The CDR3 runs 16 residues. CDR3 sequence reads: CATSRGGGGPRIGYTF. Written as DNA, the CDR3 is TGTGCCACCAGCAGGGGCGGGGGGGGTCCTCGTATTGGCTACACCTTC.

This clone was seen a few times. The CDR3 coding sequence is TGTGCCAGCAGAAAGGAGTCAGGAGAGGGTCAGCCCCAGCATTTT. Protein sequence: CASRKESGEGQPQHF. The chain is built from TRBV2 and TRBJ1-5, with D unclear. The CDR3 has 15 amino acids. V lost 6 bases, J lost 6 bases, and 18 bases lay in between. Germline values: CDR1 SNHLY, CDR2 FYNNEI.

The gene calls are TRBV18 and TRBJ1-2, with 7 positions matching TRBD1. Per the germline V gene, CDR1 is KGHSH and CDR2 is LQKENI. V lost 4 bases and J lost 0; bases outside the gene matches: 5. The CDR3 contains 15 residues. The CDR3 sequence is CASSRDSFSNYGYTF. CDR3 bases: TGTGCCAGCTCACGGGACAGTTTCTCTAACTATGGCTACACCTTC.

CDR3 nucleotide sequence: TGTGCCATCAGTGAGGACGGGGGGATCAGCTCCTACAATGAGCAGTTCTTC. It yields the protein CAISEDGGISSYNEQFF. The gene calls are TRBV10-3 and TRBJ2-1, with 7 positions matching TRBD2. Germline-derived CDR1 and CDR2 are ENHRY and SYGVKD. The CDR3 contains 17 residues. Trimming took 2 bases from V and 0 from J; bases not matched to a gene: 7.

This clone showed up just a few times. V and J are TRBV9 and TRBJ2-2; 12 nucleotides align to TRBD2. V was pared by 3 bases and J by 5 bases, with 8 bases of the junction left unmatched. The CDR3 sequence is 17 residues long. Looked up from germline, CDR1 is SGDLS and CDR2 is YYNGEE. CDR3 in DNA: TGTGCCAGCAGCGGCCGACTAGCGGGGGTTGGAACCGGGGAGCTGTTTTTT. It specifies CASSGRLAGVGTGELFF.

This clone was counted between two and nine times. CDR3 protein: CASGLAGGPRQFF. The CDR3 bases are TGTGCTAGTGGTTTGGCCGGAGGGCCTCGGCAGTTCTTC. The genes are TRBV12-5 and TRBJ2-1; possible D gene TRBD2, 6 bases. The V and J ends lost 1 base and 12 bases respectively, with 13 bases between them. The CDR3 runs 13 residues. Germline values: CDR1 LGHNT, CDR2 FRNRAP.

This clone was picked up a small number of times. The chain has TRBV18 and TRBJ2-1; D might be TRBD1 (6 bases). Germline CDR1 reads KGHSH; CDR2 reads LQKENI. Between the trimmed V and J ends, which lost 0 bases and 10 bases, there was a span of 13 bases. The CDR3 covers 14 residues. The CDR3 bases are TGTGCCAGCTCACCACCGTCCACAGGGTTGGAGCAGTTCTTC. Protein: CASSPPSTGLEQFF.

This chain links TRBV2 with TRBJ1-6; TRBD1 matches at 11 bases. CDR1 is SNHLY and CDR2 is FYNNEI in the germline V gene. CDR3 size: 16 residues. Trimming cost V 5 bases and J 8 bases; bases outside gene matches: 8. The CDR3 loop is CASSPRTGGVYSPLHF. CDR3 sequence (DNA): TGTGCCAGCAGTCCCAGGACAGGGGGCGTTTATTCACCCCTCCACTTT.

CDR3: CATTRVTGTGGTEAFF. The CDR3 bases are TGTGCCACCACCCGAGTGACCGGGACAGGGGGGACTGAAGCTTTCTTT. This rearrangement joins TRBV15 to TRBJ1-1; TRBD1 aligns across 11 bases. This CDR3 is 16 amino acids long. The J segment lost 5 bases and the V segment lost 7 bases, leaving 12 bases of the junction unmatched. Germline CDR1 LNHNV, CDR2 YYDKDF (reference sequence).

This clone was seen only a few times. The rearrangement joins TRBV12-5 to TRBJ1-1; 8 nucleotides agree with TRBD1. The ends lost 5 bases at V and 3 bases at J; junction bases unmatched: 8. This CDR3 is 15 amino acids long. Germline-derived CDR1 and CDR2 are LGHNT and FRNRAP. This CDR3 is CASGGAGGRYTEAFF. The CDR3 DNA reads as TGTGCTAGTGGTGGGGCAGGGGGCAGGTACACTGAAGCTTTCTTT.

This clone showed up just a few times. The chain recombines TRBV25-1 with TRBJ1-2; 7 bases are a match to TRBD1. The CDR3 spans 13 residues. After removal of 8 bases from V and 4 bases from J, the junction contained 7 bases not matched to a gene. Per germline, CDR1 MGHDK and CDR2 SYGVNS. CDR3 DNA sequence: TGTGCCAGCTCTGAGGACAGGTTCTATGGCTACACCTTC. Translation gives CASSEDRFYGYTF.

There are a few counts of this clone. This sequence joins TRBV6-5 and TRBJ2-1, with 8 bases identical to TRBD2. The junction had 6 bases not matched to a gene; V was cut back by 2 bases and J by 12 bases. The CDR3 has 13 amino acids. Germline V gives CDR1 MNHEY, CDR2 SVGAGI. The CDR3 loop reads CASSYRLGGGQFF. CDR3 in DNA: TGTGCCAGCAGTTACCGGCTCGGGGGGGGGCAGTTCTTC.

On this clone: At one end the junction does not follow the germline gene, possibly because of a read error. The CDR3 nucleotides are TGTGCCAGCAGTGAGCGGGGCCAGGGGGTTGGTGGCTACCCCTTC. Translating gives CASSERGQGVGGYPF. The chain joins TRBV2 to TRBJ1-2, with 7 positions matching TRBD1. The CDR3 consists of 15 residues. Germline CDR1 is SNHLY and CDR2 is FYNNEI.

The chain couples TRBV11-2 to TRBJ2-7; 7 bases are a match to TRBD2. Per germline, CDR1 SGHAT and CDR2 FQNNGV. The CDR3 is 16 residues long. The ends lost 1 base at V and 3 bases at J; junction bases unmatched: 9. The CDR3 spells CASSLVASGVLYEQYF. The CDR3 coding sequence is TGTGCCAGCAGCTTAGTGGCTAGCGGCGTCCTCTACGAGCAGTACTTC.